This T cell receptor beta chain was documented in a study of vaccination and CD4 T cells after COVID-19. Overall study: Overlapping peptides of the spike proteins of SARS-CoV-2, HCoV-NL63, HCoV-OC43 and HCoV-229E were used for cell stimulation. Researchers treated control cultures with a CEFX pool, an HIV-1 Nef pool, or no peptide. Study conclusions and caveats: It was found that, in convalescent patients, 304 of 307 vaccine-specific clones were spike mono-reactive.

The Oncomine TCR Beta short-read assay sequenced DNA from cultured CD4+ T cells. MiXCR, run by TCRdb on the PCR reads, gives a single entry per CDR3 protein. This table holds about 19,000 distinct CDR3 sequences, roughly 50% found once. As regards this clonotype: Its antigen is currently unknown.

Between the trimmed V and J ends, which lost 4 bases and 5 bases, there was a span of 6 bases. CDR1 is WSHSY and CDR2 is SAAADI in the germline V gene. The CDR3 covers 11 residues. Treatment described: approximately nine-day PBMC culture with coronavirus spike peptide pools or control peptides (ViraFEST assay). Fresh IL-2 medium was used to replace half of the medium on days 3 and 7. This chain joins TRBV10-2 and TRBJ2-7; no firm D call. Here the sequenced sample was CD4+ T cells from blood, cultured in vitro, taken before SARS-CoV-2 vaccination. The sequence came from a human donor who had recovered from COVID-19. The DNA of the CDR3 is TGCGCCAGCAGTGGCCTTCACGAGCAGTACTTC. Encoded protein: CASSGLHEQYF.